Following are 8 T cell receptor beta chains from one sample sequenced in a study of T cells in Graves' hyperthyroidism and ophthalmopathy (dated by TCRdb to the late 2010s). Libraries were built with multiplex PCR. Sequencer: Illumina HiSeq 2000. Amplification of TCR beta CDR3 regions was carried out from RNA transcripts. For the first round of RT-PCR on the TCR CDR3, the HTBI primer set was used together with the Qiagen OneStep RT-PCR kit. The public reads were run again by TCRdb, first through fastp at Q25 and then through MiXCR, and only productive beta chains were kept. Records with the same CDR3 protein are collapsed into one entry carrying the most frequent genes and DNA. In this sample the table shows about 600,000 distinct CDR3 sequences, around 16% of which occur a single time. Roughly 3.4% of the sample goes to the ten largest clones. Sequencing input: blood. Every receptor here comes from a woman between 40 and 55 years old with Graves' ophthalmopathy.

The sample holds many counts of this clonotype. The gene calls are TRBV9 and TRBJ2-7; 8 bases fit TRBD1. CDR1 SGDLS and CDR2 YYNGEE come from the germline V gene. The CDR3 is made up of 15 amino acids. V lost 4 bases, J lost 3 bases, and 9 bases stayed unmatched. CDR3 sequence (DNA): TGTGCCAGCAGCCCGCGGACAGGGACAGTCTACGAGCAGTACTTC. This encodes CASSPRTGTVYEQYF.

This clonotype was picked up many times. V and J are TRBV2 and TRBJ1-5, with D perhaps matching TRBD1 (5 bases). Germline V lookup: CDR1 SNHLY, CDR2 FYNNEI. This CDR3 contains 15 residues. V dropped 2 bases and J dropped 7 bases, with 15 bases sitting between them. The CDR3 sequence: CASSEFRQAGQPQHF. CDR3 in DNA: TGTGCCAGCAGTGAATTTCGGCAGGCAGGGCAGCCCCAGCATTTT.

A word on this clonotype: Mismatch with germline at one junction end may stem from a read error. V is TRBV18 and J is TRBJ1-4; TRBD1 aligns across 8 bases. CDR1 and CDR2 from the germline V gene are KGHSH and LQKENI. The CDR3 sequence is 15 residues long. The chain's CDR3 is CASSPGQGSREELFF. Here the CDR3 DNA reads TGTGCCAGCTCTCCCGGACAGGGAAGTCGTGAAGAACTGTTTTTT.

This clonotype has more than one count but fewer than ten. The chain is built from TRBV28 and TRBJ1-6; TRBD1 matches at 9 bases. Germline-derived CDR1 and CDR2 are MDHEN and SYDVKM. Germline trimming cut 5 bases from V and 4 bases from J; bases unmatched to any gene: 12. The CDR3 has 18 residues. The CDR3 reads CASSPGQGVRKYNSPLHF. The CDR3 bases are TGTGCCAGCAGTCCGGGACAGGGTGTTAGGAAGTATAATTCACCCCTCCACTTT.

This clonotype was counted many times. The rearrangement joins TRBV28 to TRBJ2-7; TRBD2 might be the D (7 bases). This CDR3 region has 15 residues. V dropped 5 bases and J dropped 2 bases, with 16 bases sitting between them. Germline CDR1 MDHEN, CDR2 SYDVKM. CDR3 loop: CASSRPGRGAYEQYF. CDR3 DNA sequence: TGTGCCAGCAGTCGCCCGGGGAGGGGGGCCTACGAGCAGTACTTC.

The chain has TRBV12-3 or TRBV12-4 and TRBJ2-7, with 8 positions matching TRBD2. CDR3 size: 13 residues. Trimming removed 7 bases from V and 6 bases from J; junction bases left unmatched: 8. In DNA form, the CDR3 reads TGTGCCAGCAACTCGGGAGGGCCGCTCGAGCAGTACTTC. Its translation: CASNSGGPLEQYF.

This chain links TRBV30 with TRBJ2-3; no clear D gene. Trimming removed 1 base from V and 3 bases from J, with 5 bases in between. Germline CDR1 GTSNPN, CDR2 SVGIG (reference sequence). The CDR3 length is 12 residues. This chain's CDR3 is CAWSEETDTQYF. CDR3 DNA: TGTGCCTGGAGTGAGGAGACAGATACGCAGTATTTT.

This clonotype showed up many times. The chain uses TRBV27 and TRBJ1-1; 9 nucleotides align to TRBD1. V gave up 1 base and J gave up 1 base; unmatched junction bases: 4. There are 16 residues in the CDR3. In germline, CDR1 is MNHEY, CDR2 SMNVEV (reference sequence). The CDR3 reads CASSLLRGQGNTEAFF. Written as DNA, the CDR3 is TGTGCCAGCAGTTTATTGAGGGGACAGGGGAACACTGAAGCTTTCTTT.